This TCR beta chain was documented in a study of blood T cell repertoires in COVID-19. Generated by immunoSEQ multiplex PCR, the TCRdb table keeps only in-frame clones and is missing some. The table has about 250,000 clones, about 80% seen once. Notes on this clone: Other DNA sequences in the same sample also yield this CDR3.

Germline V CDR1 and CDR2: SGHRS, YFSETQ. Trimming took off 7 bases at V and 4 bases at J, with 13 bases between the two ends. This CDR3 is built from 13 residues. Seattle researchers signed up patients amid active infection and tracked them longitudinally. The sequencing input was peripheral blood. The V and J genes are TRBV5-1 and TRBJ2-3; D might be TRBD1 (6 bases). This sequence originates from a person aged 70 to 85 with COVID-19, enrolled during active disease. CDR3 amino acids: CASGGRGPDTQYF. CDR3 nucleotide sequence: TGCGCCAGCGGGGGCAGGGGACCAGATACGCAGTATTTT.